The present TCR beta chain was sequenced within a study of T-cell memory formation after mild COVID-19. This CDR3 contains 13 residues. The V end lost 0 bases, the J end lost 8 bases, and 10 bases lay between the germline ends. Germline-derived CDR1 and CDR2 are SGHKS and YYEKEE (reference sequence). After 5'RACE with constant-segment primers, TCR alpha and TCR beta cDNA libraries carrying sample barcodes and UMIs were obtained. TCRdb reprocessed the 5' RACE reads with MiXCR, giving one entry per CDR3 protein. The sample has under 550,000 distinct CDR3 sequences; 18% are singletons. V and J are TRBV5-5 and TRBJ2-3; D might be TRBD2 (5 bases). This sequence was found in an adult woman who had mild COVID-19 (a few samples of this study predate the infection). Cell type and time point are not known. The sequenced sample consisted of PBMCs or a T cell subset sorted from them (not recorded which). CDR3: CASSLDLGLTQYF. The DNA for the CDR3 is TGTGCCAGCAGCTTGGATCTCGGACTTACGCAGTATTTT.